This T cell receptor (beta chain) was identified in a study of OX40 agonist ivuxolimab in advanced cancers. Study-wide background: One hepatocellular carcinoma and a couple of cutaneous melanoma patients partially responded.

Study outcomes and limitations: At doses 0.1 to 3.0 mg/kg, CD4+ and CD8+ clones expanded. Which antigen the expanded peripheral T cells recognized is unknown.

The J segment lost 4 bases and the V segment lost 7 bases, leaving 6 bases of the junction unmatched. The CDR3 covers 13 residues. CDR1 is SQVTM, CDR2 ANQGSEA, per germline. With respect to this clone: Its antigen remains unknown.

Repertoires were generated with immunoSEQ multiplex PCR, while TCRdb's copy carries only in-frame clones and drops some. This sample has roughly 39,000 clones, with nearly 90% found just once. This clonotype was obtained from an adult with an advanced solid tumor such as melanoma, head and neck, liver or kidney cancer. Sequenced material: CD4+ or CD8+ T cells sorted from blood, taken in a trial of the OX40 agonist ivuxolimab. The chain recombines TRBV29-1 with TRBJ1-5, with 8 nucleotides matching TRBD1. The CDR3 sequence: CSAKQGENQPQHF. As DNA, the CDR3 is TGCAGCGCGAAACAGGGGGAGAATCAGCCCCAGCATTTT.